The following is a T cell receptor (beta chain) sequence with its context. TCRdb re-called the RT-PCR reads with MiXCR, one entry per CDR3 protein. The table has 100,000 to 130,000 distinct CDR3 sequences, roughly 35% seen once. This specimen comes from a study of patients and donors after allogeneic stem cell transplantation. The specimen was blood, either unsorted or a sorted T cell fraction (not recorded which). This clonotype originated in a human donor who was either an allogeneic HSCT recipient or a stem cell or donor lymphocyte infusion donor (not recorded which). It is not recorded whose cells these are; they may come from a transplant donor.

The CDR3 sequence: CASSKDSRQGEIYGYTF. The CDR3, as DNA: TGTGCCAGCAGCAAAGATTCCCGACAGGGGGAGATCTATGGCTACACCTTC. V gene TRBV9 combines with J gene TRBJ1-2, with 9 bases lining up with TRBD1. Trimming at V came to 4 bases and at J to 4 bases, leaving 14 bases not matched to a gene. The CDR3 consists of 17 residues. Germline CDR1 is SGDLS and CDR2 is YYNGEE.